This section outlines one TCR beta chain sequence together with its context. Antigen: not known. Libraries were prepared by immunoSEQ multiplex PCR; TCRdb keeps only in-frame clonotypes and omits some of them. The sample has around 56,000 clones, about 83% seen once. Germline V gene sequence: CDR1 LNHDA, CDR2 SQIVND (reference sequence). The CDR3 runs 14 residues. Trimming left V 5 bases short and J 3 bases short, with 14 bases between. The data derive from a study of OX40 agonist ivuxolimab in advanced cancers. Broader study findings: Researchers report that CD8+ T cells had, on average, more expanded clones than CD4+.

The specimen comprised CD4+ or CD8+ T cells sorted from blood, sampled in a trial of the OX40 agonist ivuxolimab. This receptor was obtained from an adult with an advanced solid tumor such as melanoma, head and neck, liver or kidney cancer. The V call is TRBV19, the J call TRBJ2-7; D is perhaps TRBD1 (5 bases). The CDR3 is CASSPGRAVYEQYF. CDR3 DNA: TGTGCCAGTAGTCCGGGCAGGGCTGTCTACGAGCAGTACTTC. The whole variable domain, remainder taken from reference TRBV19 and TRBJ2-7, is DGGITQSPKYLFRKEGQNVTLSCEQNLNHDAMYWYRQDPGQGLRLIYYSQIVNDFQKGDIAEGYSVSREKKESFPLTVTSAQKNPTAFYLCASSPGRAVYEQYFGPGTRLTVT.